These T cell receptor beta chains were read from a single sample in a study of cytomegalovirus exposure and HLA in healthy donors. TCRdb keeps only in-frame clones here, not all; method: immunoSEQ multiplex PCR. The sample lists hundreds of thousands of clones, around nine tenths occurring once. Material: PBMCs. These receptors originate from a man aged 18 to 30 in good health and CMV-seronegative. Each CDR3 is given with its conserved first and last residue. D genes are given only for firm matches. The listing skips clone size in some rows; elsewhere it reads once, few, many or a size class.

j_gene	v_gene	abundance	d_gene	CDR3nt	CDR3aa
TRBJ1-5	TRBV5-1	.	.	TGCGCCAGCAGCTTGGTTCCCGCAGGGCTCAATCAGCCCCAGCATTTT	CASSLVPAGLNQPQHF
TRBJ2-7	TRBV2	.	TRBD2	TGTGCCAGCAGACCTAGCGGGAGAGACGAGCAGTACTTC	CASRPSGRDEQYF
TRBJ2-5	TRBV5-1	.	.	TGCGCCAGCGCGTTTGGGACGGGAGTGGGTCAAGAGACCCAGTACTTC	CASAFGTGVGQETQYF
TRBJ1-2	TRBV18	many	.	TGTGCCAGCTCAAGCATCAGGGCTAGGGATGGCTACACCTTC	CASSSIRARDGYTF
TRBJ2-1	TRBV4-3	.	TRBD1	TGCGCCAGCAGCCCAGGGGGTTCCTCCTACAATGAGCAGTTCTTC	CASSPGGSSYNEQFF
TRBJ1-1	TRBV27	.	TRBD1	TGTGCCAGCAGTGACAGGGGCACTGAAGCTTTCTTT	CASSDRGTEAFF
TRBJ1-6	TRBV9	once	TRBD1	TGTGCCAGCACCGCCGAACCGGGACAGGGCCCTGTTCCCCTCCACTTT	CASTAEPGQGPVPLHF
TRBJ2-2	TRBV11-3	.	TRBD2	TGTGCCAGCAGCTTAGCAGCGGGAGGGAACGAAGTTGCCGGGGAGCTGTTTTTT	CASSLAAGGNEVAGELFF
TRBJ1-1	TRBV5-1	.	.	TGCGCCAGCAGATTGGACCCCTCGGGGGAAACTGAAGCTTTCTTT	CASRLDPSGETEAFF
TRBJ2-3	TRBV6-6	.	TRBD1	TGTGCCAGCAGTCATCCCTTTGAGGGGGCCGGGGATACGCAGTATTTT	CASSHPFEGAGDTQYF
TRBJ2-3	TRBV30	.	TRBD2	TGTGCCTGGGCCGACGGGAGGACCACAGATACGCAGTATTTT	CAWADGRTTDTQYF
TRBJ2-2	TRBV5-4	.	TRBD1	TGTGCCAGCAGCTTGGCGAATCAGGGGGCCGGGGAGCTGTTTTTT	CASSLANQGAGELFF
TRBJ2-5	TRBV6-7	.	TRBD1	TGTGCCAGCAGTTGCGTACCAACTACGACAGGGGTCGACAAAGAAGAGACCCAGTACTTC	CASSCVPTTTGVDKEETQYF
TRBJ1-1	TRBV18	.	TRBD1	TGTGCCAGCTCATCAACACAGGGGACTGAAGCTTTCTTT	CASSSTQGTEAFF
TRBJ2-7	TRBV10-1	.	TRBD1	TGCGCCAGCACCCCGACGACAGGGGGTTCCTACGAGCAGTACTTC	CASTPTTGGSYEQYF
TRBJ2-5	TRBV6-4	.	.	TGTGCCAGCAGTGAGAGGACTCCACAAGAGACCCAGTACTTC	CASSERTPQETQYF
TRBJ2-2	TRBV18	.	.	TGTGCCAGCTCACCAAGGTGGCGACAGAACACCGGGGAGCTGTTTTTT	CASSPRWRQNTGELFF
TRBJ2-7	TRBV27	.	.	TGTGCCAGCAGTCTTGGCCCCTCGATAGCCGAGCAGTACTTC	CASSLGPSIAEQYF
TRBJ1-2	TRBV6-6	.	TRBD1	TGTGCCAGCAGTTACGCGGAAACAGGGGATGGCTACACCTTC	CASSYAETGDGYTF
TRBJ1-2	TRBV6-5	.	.	TGTGCCAGCAGTTACAGAGTTTCTAACTATGGCTACACCTTC	CASSYRVSNYGYTF
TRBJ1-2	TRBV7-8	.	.	TGTGCCAGCAGCTTAGTGAGACACGGAATCTATGGCTACACCTTC	CASSLVRHGIYGYTF
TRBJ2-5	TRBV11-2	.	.	TGTGCCAGCAGCCCTTCCGGGGGAACAAAAGAGACCCAGTACTTC	CASSPSGGTKETQYF
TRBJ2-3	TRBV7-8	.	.	TGTGCCAGCAGCTTAGTAGGAGCCGCAGATACGCAGTATTTT	CASSLVGAADTQYF
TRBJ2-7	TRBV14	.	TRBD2	TGTGCCAGCAGCCAAGACTCTAGCGGGAGGGAGCAGTACTTC	CASSQDSSGREQYF
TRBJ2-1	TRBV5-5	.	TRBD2	TGTGCCAGCAGCTTTCTAGCGGGGGTCCCCGGATCGAATGAGCAGTTCTTC	CASSFLAGVPGSNEQFF
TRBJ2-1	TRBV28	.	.	TGTGCCAGCAGTTTTTTGGCGGGTATACAAAGTGAGCAGTTCTTC	CASSFLAGIQSEQFF
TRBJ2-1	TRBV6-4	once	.	TGTGCCAGCAGTGCCGAGGGAAGCTCCTACAATGAGCAGTTCTTC	CASSAEGSSYNEQFF
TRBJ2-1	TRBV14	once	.	TGTGCCAGCAGCCAAGTTGGGGGCCATGAGCAGTTCTTC	CASSQVGGHEQFF
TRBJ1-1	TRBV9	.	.	TGTGCCAGCAGCGCTTCGGGAGGGGGAAGCACTGAAGCTTTCTTT	CASSASGGGSTEAFF
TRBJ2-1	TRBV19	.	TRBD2	TGTGCCAGTAGTGTACTAGCGGGGGGGCGTATTGAGCAGTTCTTC	CASSVLAGGRIEQFF
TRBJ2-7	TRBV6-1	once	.	TGTGCCAGCAGTGAAAGAGGACAAAGGCAGTACTTC	CASSERGQRQYF
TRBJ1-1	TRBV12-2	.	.	TGTGCAAGTCGCCCCCCAGAACCCCTACCAGAGGCTCGCCTTTTGGTCACTGAAGCTTTCTTT	CASRPPEPLPEARLLVTEAFF
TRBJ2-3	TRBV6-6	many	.	TGTGCCAGCAGTACGGGCGGGGGACACACAGATACGCAGTATTTT	CASSTGGGHTDTQYF
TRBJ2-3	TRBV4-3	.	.	TGCGCCAGCAGCCAAGGTTACCGGGATACGCAGTATTTT	CASSQGYRDTQYF
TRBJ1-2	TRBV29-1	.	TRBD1	TGCAGCGCCTGGACAGGGGGCAAGGATGGCTACACCTTC	CSAWTGGKDGYTF
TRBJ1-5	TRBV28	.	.	TGTGCCAGCAGTTTGCAGGTCCAGCCCCAGCATTTT	CASSLQVQPQHF
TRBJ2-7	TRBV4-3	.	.	TGCGCCAGCAGCCAGGCGCCTGGACAGCACGAGCAGTACTTC	CASSQAPGQHEQYF
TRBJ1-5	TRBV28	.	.	TGTGCCAGCAGTTTAGCGGGCTTCAATCAGCCCCAGCATTTT	CASSLAGFNQPQHF
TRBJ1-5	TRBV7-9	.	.	TGTGCCAGCAGCTCAGGGGTGAGCAATCAGCCCCAGCATTTT	CASSSGVSNQPQHF
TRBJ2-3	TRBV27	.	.	TGTGCCAGCAGTTCCATAGAGACTAGTAAGGCACATACGCAGTATTTT	CASSSIETSKAHTQYF
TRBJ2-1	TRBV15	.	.	TGTGCCACCAGCAGGACACAGGGCCTATACAATGAGCAGTTCTTC	CATSRTQGLYNEQFF
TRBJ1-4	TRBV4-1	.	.	TGCGCCAGCAGCCAAGAAGACTGGAGTGAAAAACTGTTTTTT	CASSQEDWSEKLFF
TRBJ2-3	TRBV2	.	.	TGTGCCAGCTGCTGGGAGTCATCAGATACGCAGTATTTT	CASCWESSDTQYF
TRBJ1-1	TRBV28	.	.	TGTGCCAGCATGGTTGGCCCGGCAGGCACTGAAGCTTTCTTT	CASMVGPAGTEAFF
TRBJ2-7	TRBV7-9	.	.	TGTGCCAGCAGCCCTAGCTACGAGCAGTACTTC	CASSPSYEQYF
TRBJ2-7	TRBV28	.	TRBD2	TGTGCCAGCAGTTTAGGGGGAGGGCACGAGCAGTACTTC	CASSLGGGHEQYF
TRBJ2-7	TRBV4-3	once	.	TGCGCCAGCAGCCAAGAGTCACTTTACCACGAGCAGTACTTC	CASSQESLYHEQYF
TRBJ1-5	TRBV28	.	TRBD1	TGTGCCAGCCCCCCGGACAGGGGGCGCGAGGGACATCAGCCCCAGCATTTT	CASPPDRGREGHQPQHF
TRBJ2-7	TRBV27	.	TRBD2	TGTGCCAGCAGCCCGGGACTAGCGGCATACGAGCAGTACTTC	CASSPGLAAYEQYF
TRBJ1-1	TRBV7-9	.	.	TGTGCCAGCAGCTTAGGGGCAGTGGAGGGTGCTTTCTTT	CASSLGAVEGAFF
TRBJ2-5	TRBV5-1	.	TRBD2	TGCGCCAGCAGCGATAGCGGGGGGACCGGAGTGGACCAGTACTTC	CASSDSGGTGVDQYF
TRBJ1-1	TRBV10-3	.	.	TGTGCCATCAGTGAGTCGATTGACACCTTGAACACTGAAGCTTTCTTT	CAISESIDTLNTEAFF